The T cell receptor (beta chain) described here comes from a study of blood T cell repertoires in COVID-19. Overall study context: Material from acute and convalescent COVID-19 was sourced from the United States, Italy and Spain.

This CDR3 has 16 residues. Trimming took 4 bases from V and 5 from J; bases not matched to a gene: 11. The germline V gene encodes CDR1 MNHNS and CDR2 SASEGT. TCRdb's table, derived via immunoSEQ multiplex PCR, lists solely in-frame clones and lacks some. This sample yields 80,000 or so clones, of which 91% are seen a single time; 1.9% belongs to the top ten. What was sequenced was peripheral blood. The V and J genes are TRBV6-1 and TRBJ2-5; TRBD1 matches at 9 bases. This receptor was taken from a woman aged 50 to 60 in a cohort sampled during active COVID-19. The CDR3 loop reads CASSAPTGGLVETQYF. The CDR3 DNA is TGTGCCAGCAGTGCCCCGACAGGGGGGTTGGTGGAGACCCAGTACTTC.